The source of this T cell receptor beta chain is a study of a mutant IDH1 vaccine in newly diagnosed glioma. The ends were cut back, 5 bases at V and 1 base at J, with 13 bases in the middle. CDR1 SGHDT and CDR2 YYEEEE come from the germline V gene. The CDR3 has 14 amino acids. About this clone: The antigen is undetermined.

Sequencing used immunoSEQ multiplex PCR; TCRdb keeps in-frame clones, though not all of them. The sample yields 37,000 or so clones, about 80% seen once. As to time point: week 5, during vaccination. Vaccine doses each comprised 300 ug of mutant IDH1 20-mer peptide, with topical imiquimod. Here the sequenced sample was PBMCs, taken from a glioma patient whose treatment included an IDH1 peptide vaccine. The V and J genes are TRBV5-6 and TRBJ2-7; D is undetermined. The TCR was taken from a young man with glioma. CDR3 bases: TGTGCCAGCAGTCCTATGGAGCGTTCCTACGAGCAGTACTTC. This gives the protein CASSPMERSYEQYF.